This entry lists 15 T cell receptor beta chains sequenced from one sample in a study of blood T cell repertoires in COVID-19. TCRdb's table, derived via immunoSEQ multiplex PCR, lists solely in-frame clones and lacks some. Of 220,000 or so clones in the sample, roughly nine tenths are singletons; the top ten hold roughly a tenth. The sequenced sample consisted of peripheral blood. Receptors originate from a woman aged 50 to 60 with COVID-19, enrolled during active disease.

This clone was seen only once. The chain is built from TRBV6-4 and TRBJ1-6; D possibly corresponds to TRBD1 (6 bases). This CDR3 spans 17 amino acids. V lost 6 bases to trimming and J lost 10 bases, with 25 bases between them. Germline CDR1 and CDR2: MRHNA and SNTAGT. Here the CDR3 DNA reads TGTGCCAGCAGGGGGGCTACCCGATCACGGGCTGGGTCACCCCTCCACTTT. Translated, it gives CASRGATRSRAGSPLHF.

The chain links TRBV30 to TRBJ1-1, with TRBD1 matching 9 bases. Trimming cost V 3 bases and J 10 bases; bases outside gene matches: 9. Per germline, CDR1 GTSNPN and CDR2 SVGIG (reference sequence). The CDR3 totals 13 residues. CDR3 bases: TGTGCCTGGAGGTCGGACAGGGGACGGGGAGCTTTCTTT. Translating gives CAWRSDRGRGAFF.

The genes are TRBV11-2 and TRBJ2-1; TRBD2 is a possible D gene (6 bases). The length of the CDR3 is 16 residues. CDR1 and CDR2 (germline): SGHAT, FQNNGV. The V and J ends lost 3 bases and 7 bases respectively, with 19 bases between them. The CDR3, as DNA: TGTGCCAGCAGCTTCCGGCCGGGACTCCTAGCGAATGAGCAGTTCTTC. This encodes CASSFRPGLLANEQFF.

This clone was seen more than once but under ten times. The CDR3: CASSMGTGRNTEAFF. Written as DNA, the CDR3 is TGTGCCAGTAGTATGGGGACAGGGCGGAACACTGAAGCTTTCTTT. The V call is TRBV19, the J call TRBJ1-1, with 9 bases identical to TRBD1. Germline lookup yields CDR1 LNHDA and CDR2 SQIVND (reference sequence). This CDR3 has 15 amino acids. V gave up 3 bases and J gave up 1 base; unmatched junction bases: 3.

The chain carries TRBV24-1 and TRBJ2-2; the D gene is possibly TRBD1 (6 bases). The CDR3 consists of 14 residues. V was cut by 6 bases and J by 6 bases, with 13 bases left in between. Germline values: CDR1 KGHDR, CDR2 SFDVKD. The chain's CDR3 is CATSQGGRAGELFF. DNA of the CDR3: TGTGCCACCAGTCAAGGGGGTAGGGCCGGGGAGCTGTTTTTT.

V usage is TRBV27 and J usage is TRBJ1-5, with a weak D call TRBD1 (5 bases). Trimming stripped 10 bases from V and 2 bases from J, with 15 bases between. The CDR3 totals 14 residues. The germline gives CDR1 MNHEY, CDR2 SMNVEV (reference sequence). The CDR3 DNA follows: TGTGCCACCGGGCGGGGGTGGGGCAATCAGCCCCAGCATTTT. It yields the protein CATGRGWGNQPQHF.

This chain connects TRBV6-2 or TRBV6-3 to TRBJ2-1; D possibly corresponds to TRBD1 (7 bases). The V gene lost 2 bases and the J gene lost 4 bases, with 9 bases spanning the gap. The CDR3 contains 14 residues. Germline V gene lookup returns CDR1 MNHEY and CDR2 SVGEGT. CDR3 DNA sequence: TGTGCCAGCAGTTACCAGGGGGGATACAATGAGCAGTTCTTC. Residues: CASSYQGGYNEQFF.

The chain carries TRBV6-4 and TRBJ2-2; D is possibly TRBD2 (5 bases). This CDR3 has 15 amino acids. Germline CDR1 MRHNA, CDR2 SNTAGT. The V end lost 2 bases, the J end lost 6 bases, and 13 bases lay between the germline ends. The CDR3 sequence is CASSDGRRRPGELFF. In DNA form, the CDR3 reads TGTGCCAGCAGTGACGGGAGACGGAGGCCCGGGGAGCTGTTTTTT.

The chain couples TRBV5-8 to TRBJ2-5; 7 nucleotides agree with TRBD2. V dropped 2 bases and J dropped 5; count of bases not matched to a gene: 9. The CDR3 has 15 residues. CDR1 and CDR2 (germline): SGHTS, YDEGEE. The CDR3 spells CASSFFGIGRETQYF. The DNA for the CDR3 is TGTGCCAGCAGCTTTTTTGGCATCGGGAGGGAGACCCAGTACTTC.

The rearrangement joins TRBV4-1 to TRBJ2-1, with D perhaps TRBD2 (6 bases). CDR1 and CDR2 from the germline V gene are MGHRA and YSYEKL. V lost 4 bases to trimming and J lost 6 bases, with 16 bases between them. CDR3 length: 15 residues. The chain's CDR3 is CASSLPGTGLNEQFF. For the CDR3, the DNA is TGCGCCAGCAGCCTGCCCGGGACTGGCCTCAATGAGCAGTTCTTC.

The chain employs TRBV4-1 and TRBJ2-5, with TRBD2 matching over 7 bases. The V gene's germline CDR1 is MGHRA and CDR2 YSYEKL. The CDR3 extends over 16 amino acids. The ends lost 0 bases at V and 1 base at J; junction bases unmatched: 5. The CDR3: CASSQDPPSGQETQYF. The CDR3 coding sequence is TGCGCCAGCAGCCAAGATCCCCCTAGCGGCCAAGAGACCCAGTACTTC.

This chain joins TRBV29-1 and TRBJ2-1, with D possibly being TRBD2 (5 bases). CDR1 SQVTM and CDR2 ANQGSEA come from the germline V gene. There are 13 residues in the CDR3. Trimming removed 7 bases at V and 8 bases at J, with 18 bases between. CDR3 residues: CSAGGRARDEQFF. In DNA, the CDR3 is TGCAGCGCGGGCGGGCGGGCGAGGGATGAGCAGTTCTTC.

DNA for the CDR3: TGTGCCAGCAGTGGTGGAGGGGTACTCGGCAATCAGCCCCAGCATTTT. It translates to CASSGGGVLGNQPQHF. V and J are TRBV6-1 and TRBJ1-5; D is possibly TRBD1 (5 bases). The CDR3 sequence is 16 residues long. Between the trimmed V and J ends, which lost 4 bases and 2 bases, there was a span of 15 bases. The germline V gene encodes CDR1 MNHNS and CDR2 SASEGT.

The J gene is TRBJ2-3, the V gene TRBV6-5; TRBD2 might be the D (5 bases). From germline, CDR1 is MNHEY and CDR2 SVGAGI. V gave up 0 bases and J gave up 4 bases, with 8 bases separating them. The CDR3 length is 14 residues. In DNA, the CDR3 is TGTGCCAGCAGTTACTCCCCGAGGGCAGATACGCAGTATTTT. It codes for CASSYSPRADTQYF.

This clone occurred a few times. V is TRBV5-8 and J is TRBJ1-6; possibly TRBD1 for D (6 bases). The V gene's germline CDR1 is SGHTS and CDR2 YDEGEE. Deletions cut 2 bases from V and 11 bases from J, with 20 bases between. The CDR3 is 16 amino acids. The CDR3 sequence is CASSLSGTNAGTPLHF. The CDR3 DNA reads TGTGCCAGCAGCTTATCCGGGACAAATGCAGGGACACCCCTCCACTTT.